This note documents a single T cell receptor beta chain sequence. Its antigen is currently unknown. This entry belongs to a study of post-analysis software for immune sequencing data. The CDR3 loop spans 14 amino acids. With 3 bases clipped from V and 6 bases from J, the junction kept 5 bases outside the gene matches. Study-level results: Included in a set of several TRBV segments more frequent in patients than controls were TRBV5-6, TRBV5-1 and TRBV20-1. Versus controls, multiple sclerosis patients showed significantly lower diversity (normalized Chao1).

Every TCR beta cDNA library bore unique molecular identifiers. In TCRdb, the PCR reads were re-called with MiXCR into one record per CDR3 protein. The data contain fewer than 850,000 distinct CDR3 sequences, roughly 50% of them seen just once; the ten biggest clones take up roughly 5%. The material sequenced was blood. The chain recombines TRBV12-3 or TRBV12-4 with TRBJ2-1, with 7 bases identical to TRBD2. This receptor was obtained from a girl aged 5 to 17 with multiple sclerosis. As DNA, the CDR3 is TGTGCCAGCAGTTTCCGAGGCGGGGGCAATGAGCAGTTCTTC. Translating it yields CASSFRGGGNEQFF.